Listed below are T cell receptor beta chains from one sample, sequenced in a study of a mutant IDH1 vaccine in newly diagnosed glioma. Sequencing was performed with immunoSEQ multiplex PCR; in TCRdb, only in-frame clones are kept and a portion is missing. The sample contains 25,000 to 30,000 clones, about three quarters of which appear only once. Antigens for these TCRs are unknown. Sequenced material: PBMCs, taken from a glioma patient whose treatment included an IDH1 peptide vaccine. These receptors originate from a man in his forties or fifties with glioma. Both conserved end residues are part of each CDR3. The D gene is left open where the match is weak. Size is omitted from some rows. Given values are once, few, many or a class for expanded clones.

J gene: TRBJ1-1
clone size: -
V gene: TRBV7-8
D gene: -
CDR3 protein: CASSLQLWPYTEAFF
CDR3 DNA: TGTGCCAGCAGCTTACAATTGTGGCCATACACTGAAGCTTTCTTT

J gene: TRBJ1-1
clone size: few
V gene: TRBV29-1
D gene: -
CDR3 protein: CSVEDRYSAFF
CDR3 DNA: TGCAGCGTTGAAGATCGATATTCTGCTTTCTTT

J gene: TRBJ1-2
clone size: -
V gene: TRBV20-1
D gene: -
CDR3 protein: CSAYSSQGYTF
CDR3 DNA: TGCAGTGCCTACAGCTCTCAGGGCTACACCTTC

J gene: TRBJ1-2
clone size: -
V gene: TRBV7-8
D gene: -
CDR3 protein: CASSSGSCGYTF
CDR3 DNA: TGTGCCAGCAGCTCCGGGTCCTGTGGCTACACCTTC

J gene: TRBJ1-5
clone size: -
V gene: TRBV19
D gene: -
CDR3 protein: CASNRNVNQPQHF
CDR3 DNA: TGTGCCAGTAACCGGAATGTCAATCAGCCCCAGCATTTT

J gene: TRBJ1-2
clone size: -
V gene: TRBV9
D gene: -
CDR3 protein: CASSVDPSTYGYTF
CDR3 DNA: TGTGCCAGCAGCGTAGACCCGAGTACCTATGGCTACACCTTC

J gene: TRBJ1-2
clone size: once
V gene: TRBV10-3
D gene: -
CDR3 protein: CAISEPRGADRGYGYTF
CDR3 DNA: TGTGCCATCAGTGAGCCCCGGGGCGCAGACCGGGGTTATGGCTACACCTTC

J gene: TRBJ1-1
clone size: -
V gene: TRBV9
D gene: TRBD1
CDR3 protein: CASSVTGTGRTEAFF
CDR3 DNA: TGTGCCAGCAGCGTTACCGGGACAGGGAGGACTGAAGCTTTCTTT

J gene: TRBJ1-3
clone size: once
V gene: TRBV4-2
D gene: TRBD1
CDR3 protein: CASSQDRDRGLSSGNTIYF
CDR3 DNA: TGTGCCAGCAGCCAAGATCGGGACAGGGGACTGAGCTCTGGAAACACCATATATTTT

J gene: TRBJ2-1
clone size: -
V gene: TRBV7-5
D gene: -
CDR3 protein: CARSLVPGTIAHEQFF
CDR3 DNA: TGTGCCAGAAGCTTAGTCCCTGGGACAATCGCCCATGAGCAGTTCTTC

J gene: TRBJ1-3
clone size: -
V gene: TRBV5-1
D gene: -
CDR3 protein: CASSLEHASGNTIYF
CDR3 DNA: TGCGCCAGCAGCTTGGAACATGCATCGGGAAACACCATATATTTT

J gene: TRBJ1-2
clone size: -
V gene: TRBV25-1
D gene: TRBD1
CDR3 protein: CASSETGMAGYTF
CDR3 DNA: TGTGCCAGCAGTGAGACAGGGATGGCTGGCTACACCTTC

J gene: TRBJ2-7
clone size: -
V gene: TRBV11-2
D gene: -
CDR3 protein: CASSFGRDNRYF
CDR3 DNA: TGTGCCAGCAGCTTTGGAAGGGACAACCGGTACTTC

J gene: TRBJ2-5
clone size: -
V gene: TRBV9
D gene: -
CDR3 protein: CASSVRTGTPRETQYF
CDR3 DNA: TGTGCCAGCAGCGTAAGAACCGGGACACCGAGAGAGACCCAGTACTTC

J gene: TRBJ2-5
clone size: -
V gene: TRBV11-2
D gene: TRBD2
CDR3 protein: CASSLSGGQETQYF
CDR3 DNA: TGTGCCAGCAGCCTTTCGGGGGGGCAAGAGACCCAGTACTTC

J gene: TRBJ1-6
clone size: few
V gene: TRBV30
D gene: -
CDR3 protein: CAWSIGDNSPLHF
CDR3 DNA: TGTGCCTGGAGTATAGGGGATAATTCACCCCTCCACTTT

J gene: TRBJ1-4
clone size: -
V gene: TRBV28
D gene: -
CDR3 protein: CASSLLHEKLFF
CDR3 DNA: TGTGCCAGCAGTTTATTACATGAAAAACTGTTTTTT

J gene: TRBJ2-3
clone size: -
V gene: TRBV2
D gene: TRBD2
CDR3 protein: CASSVSGRASDTQYF
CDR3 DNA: TGTGCCAGCAGTGTTAGCGGGAGGGCGTCAGATACGCAGTATTTT

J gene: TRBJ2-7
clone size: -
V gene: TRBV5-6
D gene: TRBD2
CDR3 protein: CASSLVAGVVEQYF
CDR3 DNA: TGTGCCAGCAGCTTGGTGGCGGGAGTAGTCGAGCAGTACTTC

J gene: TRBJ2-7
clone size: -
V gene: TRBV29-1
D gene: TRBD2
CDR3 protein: CSVEGREGYEQYF
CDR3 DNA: TGCAGCGTGGAGGGGCGGGAGGGTTACGAGCAGTACTTC

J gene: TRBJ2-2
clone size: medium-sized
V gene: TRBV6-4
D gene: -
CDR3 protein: CASAGGNTGELFF
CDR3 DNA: TGTGCCAGTGCTGGGGGGAACACCGGGGAGCTGTTTTTT

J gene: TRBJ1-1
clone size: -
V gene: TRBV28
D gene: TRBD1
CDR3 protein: CASSGGLEAFF
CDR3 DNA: TGTGCCAGCTCAGGGGGACTTGAAGCTTTCTTT

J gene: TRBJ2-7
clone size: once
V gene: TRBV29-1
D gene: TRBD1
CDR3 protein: CSVEDLGQGLHEQYF
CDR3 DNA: TGCAGCGTTGAAGATCTCGGACAGGGGCTGCACGAGCAGTACTTC

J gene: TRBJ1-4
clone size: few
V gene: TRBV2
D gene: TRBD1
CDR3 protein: CASSGRQGARVEKLFF
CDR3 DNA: TGTGCCAGCAGTGGGAGACAGGGGGCGCGGGTTGAAAAACTGTTTTTT

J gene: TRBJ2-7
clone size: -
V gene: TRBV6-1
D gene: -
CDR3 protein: CASSESHPRSYEQYF
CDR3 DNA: TGTGCCAGCAGTGAATCCCACCCACGCTCCTACGAGCAGTACTTC

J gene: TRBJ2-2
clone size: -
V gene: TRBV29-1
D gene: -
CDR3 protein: CSVLGQDTGELFF
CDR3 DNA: TGCAGCGTTCTAGGGCAGGACACCGGGGAGCTGTTTTTT

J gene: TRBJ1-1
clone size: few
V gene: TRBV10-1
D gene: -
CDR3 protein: CAANPWTNTEAFF
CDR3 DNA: TGCGCCGCAAATCCATGGACGAACACTGAAGCTTTCTTT

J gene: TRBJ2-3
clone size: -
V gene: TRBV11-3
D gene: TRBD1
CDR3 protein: CASSLGGTESTDTQYF
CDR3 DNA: TGTGCCAGCAGCTTAGGGGGGACAGAATCAACCGATACGCAGTATTTT

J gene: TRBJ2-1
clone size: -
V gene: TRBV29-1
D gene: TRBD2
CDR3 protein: CSAPPFGTRGYNEQFF
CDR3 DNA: TGCAGCGCCCCACCGTTCGGGACTAGAGGATACAATGAGCAGTTCTTC

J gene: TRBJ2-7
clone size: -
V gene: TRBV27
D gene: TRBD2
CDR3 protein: CASSLRESASGLYEQYF
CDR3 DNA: TGTGCCAGCAGCCTCAGAGAATCGGCTAGCGGACTCTACGAGCAGTACTTC

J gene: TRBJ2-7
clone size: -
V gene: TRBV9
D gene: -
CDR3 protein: CASSVGPGQEQYF
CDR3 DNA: TGTGCCAGCAGCGTAGGTCCGGGTCAGGAGCAGTACTTC